The sequence of this T cell receptor (beta chain) was determined in a study of T cell clones after liver transplantation. Findings and caveats of the study: These preliminary findings come from unstandardized post-transplant sampling times.

The CDR3 length is 14 residues. CDR1 KGHSH and CDR2 LQKENI come from the germline V gene. V lost 4 bases and J 3 bases, leaving 10 bases between the germline ends. The method was immunoSEQ multiplex PCR; TCRdb's version includes in-frame clones alone and lacks a portion of them. The data show approximately 51,000 clones, roughly nine tenths seen once. A remark on this clone: The antigen remains unidentified.

The material was CD8+ T cells from blood, obtained 12 months after liver transplant. V usage is TRBV18 and J usage is TRBJ2-1, with D perhaps TRBD1 or TRBD2 (5 bases each). The clonotype originates from a human patient who received a liver transplant. T cells may partly derive from the graft donor. The CDR3: CASSQGPNYNEQFF. As DNA, the CDR3 is TGTGCCAGCTCACAGGGACCTAACTACAATGAGCAGTTCTTC.